The next 10 T cell receptor beta chains were all read from a single sample in a study of blood T cell repertoires in COVID-19. Some clones are missing from TCRdb's copy, which holds only in-frame ones; the method was immunoSEQ multiplex PCR. The repertoire consists of about 220,000 clones, with around 86% occurring once and the leading ten covering 5.2%. The material sequenced was peripheral blood. Receptor source: a woman in her seventies with COVID-19, enrolled during active disease.

V and J are TRBV30 and TRBJ2-5; D is unresolved. Per germline, CDR1 GTSNPN and CDR2 SVGIG (reference sequence). V shed 0 bases and J shed 2 bases, with 4 bases lying between them. The CDR3 is made up of 12 amino acids. This chain's CDR3 is CAWSVLQETQYF. In nucleotides, the CDR3 is TGTGCCTGGAGTGTACTGCAAGAGACCCAGTACTTC.

The chain is built from TRBV24-1 and TRBJ2-1, with TRBD1 as a possible D gene (6 bases). Trimming removed 0 bases at V and 1 base at J, with 6 bases between. CDR1 is KGHDR, CDR2 SFDVKD, per germline. The CDR3 sequence is 15 residues long. The CDR3 sequence is CATSDLRGSYNEQFF. In DNA, the CDR3 is TGTGCCACCAGTGATTTGAGGGGGTCCTACAATGAGCAGTTCTTC.

The chain carries TRBV19 and TRBJ2-1, with D perhaps matching TRBD1 (9 bases). Germline CDR1 and CDR2: LNHDA and SQIVND (reference sequence). The CDR3 sequence is 21 residues long. The V end was cut by 2 bases, the J end by 7 bases, with 33 bases between. The CDR3 loop is CASSITGGVGRADKKRNEQFF. CDR3 nucleotide sequence: TGTGCCAGTAGTATAACAGGGGGCGTCGGGAGGGCCGATAAGAAGAGAAATGAGCAGTTCTTC.

This clone showed up just a few times. This chain connects TRBV18 to TRBJ1-4, with D possibly TRBD1 on 5 matching bases. From germline, CDR1 is KGHSH and CDR2 LQKENI. The CDR3 runs to 15 residues. V lost 2 bases to trimming and J lost 5 bases, with 12 bases between them. The CDR3 protein is CASSPGQGHNEKLFF. DNA for the CDR3: TGTGCCAGCTCACCAGGGCAGGGCCACAATGAAAAACTGTTTTTT.

This chain uses TRBV5-1 with TRBJ1-2; the match to TRBD1 covers 9 bases. From germline, CDR1 is SGHRS and CDR2 YFSETQ. This CDR3 comprises 13 residues. The junction had 3 bases not matched to a gene; V was cut back by 4 bases and J by 5 bases. For the CDR3, the DNA is TGCGCCAGCAGCCGGGGACAGGGATATGGCTACACCTTC. Its translation: CASSRGQGYGYTF. The variable domain in full, completed from reference TRBV5-1 and TRBJ1-2, reads KAGVTQTPRYLIKTRGQQVTLSCSPISGHRSVSWYQQTPGQGLQFLFEYFSETQRNKGNFPGRFSGRQFSNSRSEMNVSTLELGDSALYLCASSRGQGYGYTFGSGTRLTVV.

The chain recombines TRBV19 with TRBJ1-2; unclear D gene. This CDR3 spans 14 amino acids. Germline values: CDR1 LNHDA, CDR2 SQIVND (reference sequence). The V gene lost 7 bases and the J gene lost 5 bases, with 17 bases spanning the gap. The CDR3 loop reads CASTETGKPYGYTF. DNA of the CDR3: TGTGCCAGTACCGAAACGGGGAAACCTTATGGCTACACCTTC. The full variable domain, completed using reference TRBV19 and TRBJ1-2, is DGGITQSPKYLFRKEGQNVTLSCEQNLNHDAMYWYRQDPGQGLRLIYYSQIVNDFQKGDIAEGYSVSREKKESFPLTVTSAQKNPTAFYLCASTETGKPYGYTFGSGTRLTVV.

The chain employs TRBV28 and TRBJ2-6; TRBD1 aligns across 7 bases. Germline lookup yields CDR1 MDHEN and CDR2 SYDVKM. Trimming cost V 3 bases and J 2 bases; bases outside gene matches: 1. This CDR3 contains 15 residues. As DNA, the CDR3 is TGTGCCAGCAGTTTGAGGGGGCCTGGGGCCAACGTCCTGACTTTC. It codes for CASSLRGPGANVLTF.

V and J are TRBV6-9 and TRBJ1-2, with 9 bases matching TRBD1. This CDR3 is built from 14 residues. The V gene end was trimmed by 4 bases and the J gene end by 4 bases; junction bases not matched to a gene: 4. From germline, CDR1 is MNHGY and CDR2 SVAAGI. In DNA, the CDR3 is TGTGCCAGCAGTTTTCCGACAGGGGGCTATGGCTACACCTTC. Residues: CASSFPTGGYGYTF.

This rearrangement joins TRBV3-1 (or the pseudogene TRBV3-2) to TRBJ1-1, with no clear D. The V end lost 5 bases, the J end lost 1 base, and 8 bases lay between the germline ends. The V gene's germline CDR1 is LGHDT and CDR2 YNNKEL (reference sequence). The CDR3 consists of 13 residues. As DNA, the CDR3 is TGTGCCAGCAGCAACGGCGGGAACACTGAAGCTTTCTTT. It yields the protein CASSNGGNTEAFF.

The gene calls are TRBV7-8 and TRBJ1-1, with a possible D match to TRBD1 (6 bases). This CDR3 is built from 15 residues. V was trimmed by 5 bases and J by 4 bases, leaving 17 bases between them. The germline gives CDR1 SGHVS, CDR2 FQNEAQ. CDR3: CASSKGPTRGTEAFF. CDR3 nucleotide sequence: TGTGCCAGCAGCAAGGGCCCTACCAGGGGCACTGAAGCTTTCTTT.